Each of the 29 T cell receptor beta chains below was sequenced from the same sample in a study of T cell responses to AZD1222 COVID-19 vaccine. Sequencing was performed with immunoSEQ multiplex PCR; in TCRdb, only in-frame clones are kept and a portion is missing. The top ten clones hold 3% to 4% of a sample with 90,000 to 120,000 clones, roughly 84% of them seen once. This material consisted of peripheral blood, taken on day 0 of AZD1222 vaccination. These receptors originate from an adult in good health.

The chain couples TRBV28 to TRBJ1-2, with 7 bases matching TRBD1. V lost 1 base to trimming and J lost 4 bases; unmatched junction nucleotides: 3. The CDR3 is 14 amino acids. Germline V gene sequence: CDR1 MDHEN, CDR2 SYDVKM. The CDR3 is CASSLSDRAYGYTF. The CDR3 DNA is TGTGCCAGCAGTTTATCCGACAGGGCCTATGGCTACACCTTC.

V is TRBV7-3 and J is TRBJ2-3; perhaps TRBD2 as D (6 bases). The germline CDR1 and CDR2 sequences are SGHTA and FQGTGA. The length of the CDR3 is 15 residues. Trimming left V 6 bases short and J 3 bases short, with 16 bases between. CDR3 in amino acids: CASRQSAGPTDTQYF. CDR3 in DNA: TGTGCCAGCAGGCAATCCGCGGGGCCGACAGATACGCAGTATTTT.

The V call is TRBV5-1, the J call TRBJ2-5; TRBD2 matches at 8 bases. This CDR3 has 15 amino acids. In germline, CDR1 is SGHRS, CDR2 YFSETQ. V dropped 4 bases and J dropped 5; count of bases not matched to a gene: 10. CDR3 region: CASSDLAGAGETQYF. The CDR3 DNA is TGCGCCAGCAGCGACCTAGCGGGCGCCGGGGAGACCCAGTACTTC.

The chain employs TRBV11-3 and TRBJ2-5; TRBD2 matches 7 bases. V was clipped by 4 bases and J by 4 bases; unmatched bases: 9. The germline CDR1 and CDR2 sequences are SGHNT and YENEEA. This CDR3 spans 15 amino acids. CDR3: CASSSPLGGVETQYF. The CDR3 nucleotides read TGTGCCAGCAGCTCCCCCCTGGGGGGGGTAGAGACCCAGTACTTC.

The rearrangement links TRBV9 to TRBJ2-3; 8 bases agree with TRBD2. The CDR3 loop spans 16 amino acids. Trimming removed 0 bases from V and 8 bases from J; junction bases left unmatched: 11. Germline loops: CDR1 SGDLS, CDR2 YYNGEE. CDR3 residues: CASSVVQTGGFRTQYF. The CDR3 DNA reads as TGTGCCAGCAGCGTAGTTCAAACGGGGGGGTTTCGTACGCAGTATTTT.

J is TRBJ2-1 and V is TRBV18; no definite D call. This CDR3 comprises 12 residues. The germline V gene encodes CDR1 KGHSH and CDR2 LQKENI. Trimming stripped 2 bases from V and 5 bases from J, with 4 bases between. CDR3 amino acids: CASSPTNNEQFF. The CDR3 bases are TGTGCCAGCTCACCAACTAACAATGAGCAGTTCTTC.

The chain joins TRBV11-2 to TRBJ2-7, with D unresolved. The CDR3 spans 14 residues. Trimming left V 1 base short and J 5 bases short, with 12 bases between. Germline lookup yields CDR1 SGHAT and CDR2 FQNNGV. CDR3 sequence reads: CASSLGPRSHEQYF. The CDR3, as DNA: TGTGCCAGCAGCTTAGGCCCCCGGTCCCACGAGCAGTACTTC.

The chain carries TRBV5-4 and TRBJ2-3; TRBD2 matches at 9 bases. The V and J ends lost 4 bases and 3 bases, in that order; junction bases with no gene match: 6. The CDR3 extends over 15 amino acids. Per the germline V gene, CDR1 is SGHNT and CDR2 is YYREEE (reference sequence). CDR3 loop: CASSPSGGNTDTQYF. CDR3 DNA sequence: TGTGCCAGCAGCCCCAGCGGGGGGAATACAGATACGCAGTATTTT.

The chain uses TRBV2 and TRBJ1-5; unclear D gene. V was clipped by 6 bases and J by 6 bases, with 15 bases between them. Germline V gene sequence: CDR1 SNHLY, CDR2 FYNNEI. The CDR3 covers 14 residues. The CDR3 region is CASSVADGIQPQHF. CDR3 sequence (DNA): TGTGCCAGCAGCGTCGCGGACGGAATTCAGCCCCAGCATTTT.

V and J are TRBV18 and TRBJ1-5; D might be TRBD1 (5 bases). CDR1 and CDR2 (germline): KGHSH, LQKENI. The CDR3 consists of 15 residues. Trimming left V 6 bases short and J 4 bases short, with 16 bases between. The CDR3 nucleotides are TGTGCCAGCTCGACTGGGGGGGGAGGGAATCAGCCCCAGCATTTT. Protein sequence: CASSTGGGGNQPQHF.

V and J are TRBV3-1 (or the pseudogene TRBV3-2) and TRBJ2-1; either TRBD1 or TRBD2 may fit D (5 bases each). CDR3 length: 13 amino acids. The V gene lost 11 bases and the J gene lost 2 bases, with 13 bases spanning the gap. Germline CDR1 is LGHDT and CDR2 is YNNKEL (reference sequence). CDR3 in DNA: TGTGCCGTCGGGGCGGGCCCCTACAATGAGCAGTTCTTC. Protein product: CAVGAGPYNEQFF.

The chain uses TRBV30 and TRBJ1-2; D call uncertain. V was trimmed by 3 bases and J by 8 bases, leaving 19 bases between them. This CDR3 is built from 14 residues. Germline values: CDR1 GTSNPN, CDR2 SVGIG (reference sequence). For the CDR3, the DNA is TGTGCCTGGAGCGCAGTTTTCCGGGAGGAAGGCTACACCTTC. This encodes CAWSAVFREEGYTF.

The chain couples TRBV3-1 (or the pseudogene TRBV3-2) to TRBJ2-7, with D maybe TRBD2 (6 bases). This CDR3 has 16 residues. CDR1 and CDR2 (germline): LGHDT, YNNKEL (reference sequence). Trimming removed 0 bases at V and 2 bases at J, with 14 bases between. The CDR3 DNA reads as TGTGCCAGCAGCCAAGATGACCCGGGCGGGGCCTACGAGCAGTACTTC. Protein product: CASSQDDPGGAYEQYF.

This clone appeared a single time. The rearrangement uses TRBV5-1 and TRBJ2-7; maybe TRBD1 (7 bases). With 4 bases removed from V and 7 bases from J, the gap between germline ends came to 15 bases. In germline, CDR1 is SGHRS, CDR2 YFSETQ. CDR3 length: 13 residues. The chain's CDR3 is CASSRRTGGEQYF. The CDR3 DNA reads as TGCGCCAGCAGCCGACGGACAGGAGGGGAGCAGTACTTC.

CDR3 DNA: TGTGCCAGCAGTTACTCTGGGACAGCTTCGTTACCTGGCTACACCTTC. This gives the protein CASSYSGTASLPGYTF. V gene TRBV6-2 or TRBV6-3 combines with J gene TRBJ1-2; 7 bases match TRBD1. The V gene end was trimmed by 0 bases and the J gene end by 7 bases; junction bases not matched to a gene: 11. The germline gives CDR1 MNHEY, CDR2 SVGEGT. CDR3 length: 16 amino acids.

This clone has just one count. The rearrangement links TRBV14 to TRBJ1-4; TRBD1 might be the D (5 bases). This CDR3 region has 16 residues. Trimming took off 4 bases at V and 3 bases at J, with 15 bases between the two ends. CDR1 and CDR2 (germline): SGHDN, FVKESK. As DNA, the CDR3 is TGTGCCAGCAGCCGGCTAGGGGCAGGCCCTAATGAAAAACTGTTTTTT. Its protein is CASSRLGAGPNEKLFF.

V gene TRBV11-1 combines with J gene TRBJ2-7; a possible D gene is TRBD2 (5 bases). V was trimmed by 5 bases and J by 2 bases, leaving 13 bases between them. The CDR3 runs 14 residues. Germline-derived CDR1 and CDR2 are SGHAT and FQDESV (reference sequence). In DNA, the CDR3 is TGTGCCAGCAGCCCAAGGACTCAAACCTACGAGCAGTACTTC. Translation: CASSPRTQTYEQYF.

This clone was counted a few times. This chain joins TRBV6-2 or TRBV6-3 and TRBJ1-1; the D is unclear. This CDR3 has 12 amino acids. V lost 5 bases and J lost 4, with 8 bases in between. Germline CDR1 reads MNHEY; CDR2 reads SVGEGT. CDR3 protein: CASSGSGTEAFF. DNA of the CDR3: TGTGCCAGCAGTGGGAGTGGCACTGAAGCTTTCTTT.

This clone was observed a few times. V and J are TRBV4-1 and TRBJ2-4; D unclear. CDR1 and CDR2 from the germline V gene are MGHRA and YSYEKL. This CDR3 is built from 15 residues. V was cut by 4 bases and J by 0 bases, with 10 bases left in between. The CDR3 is CASSPTYLAKNIQYF. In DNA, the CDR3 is TGCGCCAGCAGCCCGACTTATCTAGCCAAAAACATTCAGTACTTC.

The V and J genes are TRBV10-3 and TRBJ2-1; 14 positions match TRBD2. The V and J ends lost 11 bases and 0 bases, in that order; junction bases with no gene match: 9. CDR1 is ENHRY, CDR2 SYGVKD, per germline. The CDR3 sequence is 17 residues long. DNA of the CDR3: TGTGCCGCCCGGACTAGCGGGGGGTTAAGCTCCTACAATGAGCAGTTCTTC. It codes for CAARTSGGLSSYNEQFF.

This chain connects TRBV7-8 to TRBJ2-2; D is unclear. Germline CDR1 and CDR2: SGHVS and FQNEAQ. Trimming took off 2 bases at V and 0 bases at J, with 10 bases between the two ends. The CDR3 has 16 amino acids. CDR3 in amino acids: CASSLLYLPNTGELFF. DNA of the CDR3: TGTGCCAGCAGCTTACTGTACTTACCGAACACCGGGGAGCTGTTTTTT.

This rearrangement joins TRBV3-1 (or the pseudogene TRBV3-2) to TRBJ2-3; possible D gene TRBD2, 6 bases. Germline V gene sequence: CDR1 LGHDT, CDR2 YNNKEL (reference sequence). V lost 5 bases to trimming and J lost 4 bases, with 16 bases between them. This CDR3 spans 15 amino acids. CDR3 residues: CASSAGLPGSDTQYF. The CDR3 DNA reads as TGTGCCAGCAGCGCGGGACTCCCAGGTTCAGATACGCAGTATTTT.

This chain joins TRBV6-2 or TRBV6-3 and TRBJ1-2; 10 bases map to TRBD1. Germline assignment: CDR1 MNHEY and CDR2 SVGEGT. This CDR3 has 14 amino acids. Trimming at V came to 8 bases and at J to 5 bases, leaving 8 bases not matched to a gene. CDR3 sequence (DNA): TGTGCCAGCCGCCTGGGACAGGGGATTTATGGCTACACCTTC. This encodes CASRLGQGIYGYTF.

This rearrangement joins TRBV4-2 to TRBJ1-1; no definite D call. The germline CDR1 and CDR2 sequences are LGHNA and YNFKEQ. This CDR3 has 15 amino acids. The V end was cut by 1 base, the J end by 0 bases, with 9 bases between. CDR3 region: CASSQVKGMNTEAFF. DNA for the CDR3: TGTGCCAGCAGCCAAGTAAAAGGTATGAACACTGAAGCTTTCTTT.

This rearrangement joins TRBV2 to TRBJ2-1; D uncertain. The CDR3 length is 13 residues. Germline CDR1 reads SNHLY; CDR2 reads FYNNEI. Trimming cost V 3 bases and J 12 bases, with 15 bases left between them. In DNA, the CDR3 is TGTGCCAGCAGTGATTCGTGGGCGGCAGCGCAGTTCTTC. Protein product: CASSDSWAAAQFF.

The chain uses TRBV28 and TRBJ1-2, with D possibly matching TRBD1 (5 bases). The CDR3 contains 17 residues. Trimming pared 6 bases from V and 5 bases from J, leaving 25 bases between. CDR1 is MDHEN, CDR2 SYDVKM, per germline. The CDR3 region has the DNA TGTGCCAGCAGCATCTTGGCAGGGACCCCTAGGCAATATGGCTACACCTTC. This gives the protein CASSILAGTPRQYGYTF.

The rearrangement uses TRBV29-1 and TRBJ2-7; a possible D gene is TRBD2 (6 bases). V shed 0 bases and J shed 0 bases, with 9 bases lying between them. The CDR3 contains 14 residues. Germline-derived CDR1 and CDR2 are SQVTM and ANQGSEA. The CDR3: CSVEDRGLSYEQYF. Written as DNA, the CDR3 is TGCAGCGTTGAAGATCGGGGACTCTCCTACGAGCAGTACTTC.

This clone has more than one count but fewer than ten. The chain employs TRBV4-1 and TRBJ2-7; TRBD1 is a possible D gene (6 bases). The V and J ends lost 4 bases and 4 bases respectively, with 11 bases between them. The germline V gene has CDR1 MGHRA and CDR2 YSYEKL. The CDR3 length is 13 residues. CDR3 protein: CASSPRTAYEQYF. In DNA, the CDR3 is TGCGCCAGCAGCCCTAGGACAGCTTACGAGCAGTACTTC.

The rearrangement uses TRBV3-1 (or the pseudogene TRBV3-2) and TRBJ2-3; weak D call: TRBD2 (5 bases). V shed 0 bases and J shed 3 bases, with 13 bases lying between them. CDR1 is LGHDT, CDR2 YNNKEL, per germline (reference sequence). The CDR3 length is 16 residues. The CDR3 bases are TGTGCCAGCAGCCAAGATAGAGGGTTGGGGACAGATACGCAGTATTTT. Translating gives CASSQDRGLGTDTQYF.